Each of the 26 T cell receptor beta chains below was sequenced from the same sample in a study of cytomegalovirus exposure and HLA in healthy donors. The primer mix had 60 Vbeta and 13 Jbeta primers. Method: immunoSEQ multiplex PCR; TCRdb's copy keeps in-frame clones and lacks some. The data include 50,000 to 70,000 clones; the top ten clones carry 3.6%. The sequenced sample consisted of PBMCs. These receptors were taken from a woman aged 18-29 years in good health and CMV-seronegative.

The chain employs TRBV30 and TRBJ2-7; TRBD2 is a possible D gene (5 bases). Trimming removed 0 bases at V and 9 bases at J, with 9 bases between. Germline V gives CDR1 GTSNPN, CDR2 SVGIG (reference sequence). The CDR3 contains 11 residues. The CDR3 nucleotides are TGTGCCTGGAGTGTAGAGGGAGCGCAGTACTTC. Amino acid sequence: CAWSVEGAQYF.

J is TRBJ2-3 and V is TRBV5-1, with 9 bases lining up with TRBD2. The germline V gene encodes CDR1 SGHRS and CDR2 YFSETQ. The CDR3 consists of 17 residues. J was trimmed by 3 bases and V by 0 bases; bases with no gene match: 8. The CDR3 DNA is TGCGCCAGCAGCTTGGATGTTAGGACTAGCGCAACAGATACGCAGTATTTT. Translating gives CASSLDVRTSATDTQYF.

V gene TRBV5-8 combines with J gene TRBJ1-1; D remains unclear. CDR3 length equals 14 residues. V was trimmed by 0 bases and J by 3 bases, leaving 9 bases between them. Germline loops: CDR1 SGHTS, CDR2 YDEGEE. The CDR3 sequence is CASSLASFYTEAFF. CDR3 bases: TGTGCCAGCAGCTTGGCCTCCTTCTACACTGAAGCTTTCTTT.

The CDR3 loop is CASSYSGRESYEQYF. CDR3 nucleotide sequence: TGTGCCAGCAGTTACTCGGGTAGGGAGTCCTACGAGCAGTACTTC. The chain recombines TRBV6-5 with TRBJ2-7, with D possibly TRBD2 on 5 matching bases. The CDR3 sequence is 15 residues long. V was trimmed by 0 bases and J by 1 base, leaving 10 bases between them. The germline CDR1 and CDR2 sequences are MNHEY and SVGAGI.

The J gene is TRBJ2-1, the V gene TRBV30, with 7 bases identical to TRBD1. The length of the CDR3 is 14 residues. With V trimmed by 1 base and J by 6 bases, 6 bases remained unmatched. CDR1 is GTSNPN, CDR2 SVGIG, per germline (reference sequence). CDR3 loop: CAWSALDRVNEQFF. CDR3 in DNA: TGTGCCTGGAGTGCCCTAGACAGGGTCAATGAGCAGTTCTTC.

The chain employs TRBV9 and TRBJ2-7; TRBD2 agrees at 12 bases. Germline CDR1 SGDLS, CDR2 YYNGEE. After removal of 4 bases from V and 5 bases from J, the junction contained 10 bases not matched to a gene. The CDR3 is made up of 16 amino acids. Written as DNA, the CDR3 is TGTGCCAGCAGCTCAACCCCTAGCGGGGGGGCTCACGAGCAGTACTTC. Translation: CASSSTPSGGAHEQYF.

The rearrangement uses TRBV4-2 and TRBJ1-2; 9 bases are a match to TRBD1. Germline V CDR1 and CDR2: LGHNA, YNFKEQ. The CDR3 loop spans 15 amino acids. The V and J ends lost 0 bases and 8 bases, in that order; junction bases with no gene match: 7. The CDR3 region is CASSQDTGQGGGYTF. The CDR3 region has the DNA TGTGCCAGCAGCCAAGATACGGGACAGGGTGGAGGCTACACCTTC.

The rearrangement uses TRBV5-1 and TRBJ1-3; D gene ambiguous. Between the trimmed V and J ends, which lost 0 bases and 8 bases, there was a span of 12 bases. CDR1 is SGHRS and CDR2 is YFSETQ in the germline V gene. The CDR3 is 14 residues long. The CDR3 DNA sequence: TGCGCCAGCAGCTTGGCCGGCGACATGGACACCATATATTTT. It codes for CASSLAGDMDTIYF.

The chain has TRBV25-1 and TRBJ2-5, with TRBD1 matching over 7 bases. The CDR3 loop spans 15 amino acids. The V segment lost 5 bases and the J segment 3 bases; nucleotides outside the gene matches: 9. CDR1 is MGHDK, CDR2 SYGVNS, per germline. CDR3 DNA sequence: TGTGCCAGCAGTTACAGCTATGACAGGGAAGAGACCCAGTACTTC. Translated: CASSYSYDREETQYF. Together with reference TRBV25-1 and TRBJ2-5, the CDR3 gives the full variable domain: EADIYQTPRYLVIGTGKKITLECSQTMGHDKMYWYQQDPGMELHLIHYSYGVNSTEKGDLSSESTVSRIRTEHFPLTLESARPSHTSQYLCASSYSYDREETQYFGPGTRLLVL.

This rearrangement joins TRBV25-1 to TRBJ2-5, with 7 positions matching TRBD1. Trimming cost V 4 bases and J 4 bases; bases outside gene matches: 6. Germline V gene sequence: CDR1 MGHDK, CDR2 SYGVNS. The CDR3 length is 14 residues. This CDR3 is CASSAGQVGETQYF. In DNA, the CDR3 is TGTGCCAGCAGTGCCGGACAGGTGGGAGAGACCCAGTACTTC.

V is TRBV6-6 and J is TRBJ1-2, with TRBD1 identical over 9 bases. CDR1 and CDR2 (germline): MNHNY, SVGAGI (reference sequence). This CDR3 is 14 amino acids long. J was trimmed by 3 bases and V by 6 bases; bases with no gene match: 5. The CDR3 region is CASRHRGQDYGYTF. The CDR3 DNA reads TGTGCCAGCAGACACAGGGGGCAAGACTATGGCTACACCTTC.

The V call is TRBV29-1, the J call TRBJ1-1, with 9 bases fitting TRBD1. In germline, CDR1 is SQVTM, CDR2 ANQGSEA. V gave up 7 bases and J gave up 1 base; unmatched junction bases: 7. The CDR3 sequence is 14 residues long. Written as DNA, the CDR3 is TGCAGCGCCCGGACAGGGGAGGGGAACACTGAAGCTTTCTTT. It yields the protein CSARTGEGNTEAFF.

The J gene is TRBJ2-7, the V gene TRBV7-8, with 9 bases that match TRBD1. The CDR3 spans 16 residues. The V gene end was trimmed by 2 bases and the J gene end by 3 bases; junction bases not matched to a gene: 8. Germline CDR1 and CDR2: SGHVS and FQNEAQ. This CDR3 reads CASSLFGTGTSYEQYF. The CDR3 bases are TGTGCCAGCAGCTTATTCGGGACAGGGACAAGCTACGAGCAGTACTTC.

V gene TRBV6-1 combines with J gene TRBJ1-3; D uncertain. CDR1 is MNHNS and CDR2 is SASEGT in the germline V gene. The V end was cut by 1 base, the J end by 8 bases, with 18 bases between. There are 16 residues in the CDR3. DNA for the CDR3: TGTGCCAGCAGTGAAGGATTAACTTCTGTCGGGGACACCATATATTTT. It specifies CASSEGLTSVGDTIYF.

The CDR3 loop reads CASSPDRGHEKLFF. CDR3 coding DNA: TGCGCCAGCAGCCCGGACAGGGGGCATGAAAAACTGTTTTTT. The chain has TRBV4-1 and TRBJ1-4; 11 bases line up with TRBD1. The V segment lost 4 bases and the J segment 6 bases; nucleotides outside the gene matches: 1. Germline assignment: CDR1 MGHRA and CDR2 YSYEKL. This CDR3 region has 14 residues.

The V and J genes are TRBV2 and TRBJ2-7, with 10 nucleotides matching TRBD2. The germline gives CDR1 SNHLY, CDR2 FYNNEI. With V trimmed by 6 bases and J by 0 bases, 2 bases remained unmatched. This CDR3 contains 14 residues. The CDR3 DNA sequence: TGTGCCAGCAGCGGACTAGCGGACTCCTACGAGCAGTACTTC. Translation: CASSGLADSYEQYF.

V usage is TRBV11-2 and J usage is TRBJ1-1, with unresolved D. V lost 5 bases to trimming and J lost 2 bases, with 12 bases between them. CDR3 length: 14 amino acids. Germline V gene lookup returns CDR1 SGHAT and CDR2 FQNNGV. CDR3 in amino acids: CASSLLDGNTEAFF. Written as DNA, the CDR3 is TGTGCCAGCAGCCTACTAGACGGAAACACTGAAGCTTTCTTT. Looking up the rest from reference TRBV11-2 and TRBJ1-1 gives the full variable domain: EAGVAQSPRYKIIEKRQSVAFWCNPISGHATLYWYQQILGQGPKLLIQFQNNGVVDDSQLPKDRFSAERLKGVDSTLKIQPAKLEDSAVYLCASSLLDGNTEAFFGQGTRLTVV.

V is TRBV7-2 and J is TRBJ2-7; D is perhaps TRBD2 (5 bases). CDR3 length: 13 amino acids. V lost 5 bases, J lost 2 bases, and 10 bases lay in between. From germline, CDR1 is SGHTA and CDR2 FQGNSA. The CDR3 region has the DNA TGTGCCAGCAGCCCCATGGGAGCCTACGAGCAGTACTTC. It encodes CASSPMGAYEQYF.

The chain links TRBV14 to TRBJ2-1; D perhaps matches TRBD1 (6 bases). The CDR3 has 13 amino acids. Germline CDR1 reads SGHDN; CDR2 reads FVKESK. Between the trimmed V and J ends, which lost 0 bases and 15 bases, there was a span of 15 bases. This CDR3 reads CASSQDLRGSRFF. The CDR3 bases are TGTGCCAGCAGCCAAGATCTCAGGGGCAGCCGGTTCTTC.

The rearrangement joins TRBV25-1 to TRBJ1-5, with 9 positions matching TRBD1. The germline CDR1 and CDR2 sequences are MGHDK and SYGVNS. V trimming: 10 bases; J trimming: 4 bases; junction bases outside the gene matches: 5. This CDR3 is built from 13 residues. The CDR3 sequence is CATQGTGNQPQHF. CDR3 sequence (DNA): TGTGCCACTCAAGGGACAGGGAATCAGCCCCAGCATTTT.

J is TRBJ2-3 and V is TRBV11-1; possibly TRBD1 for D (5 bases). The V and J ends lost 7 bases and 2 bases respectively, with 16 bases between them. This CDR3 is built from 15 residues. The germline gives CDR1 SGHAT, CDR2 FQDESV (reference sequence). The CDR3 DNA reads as TGTGCCAGCACCCCAAGACAGCTCCTCACAGATACGCAGTATTTT. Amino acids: CASTPRQLLTDTQYF.

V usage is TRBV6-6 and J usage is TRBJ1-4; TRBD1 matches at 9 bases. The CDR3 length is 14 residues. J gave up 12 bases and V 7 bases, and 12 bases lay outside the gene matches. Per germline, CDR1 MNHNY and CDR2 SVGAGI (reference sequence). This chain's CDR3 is CASKPGGTGRELFF. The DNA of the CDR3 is TGTGCCAGCAAACCAGGAGGGACAGGGAGGGAACTGTTTTTT.

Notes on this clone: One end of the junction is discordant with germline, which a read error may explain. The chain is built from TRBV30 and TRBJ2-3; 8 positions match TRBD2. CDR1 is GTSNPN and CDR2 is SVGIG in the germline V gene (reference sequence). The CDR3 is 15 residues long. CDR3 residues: CAGSRGGGGTDTQYF. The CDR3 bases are TGTGCCGGGAGCCGGGGGGGCGGCGGCACAGATACGCAGTATTTT.

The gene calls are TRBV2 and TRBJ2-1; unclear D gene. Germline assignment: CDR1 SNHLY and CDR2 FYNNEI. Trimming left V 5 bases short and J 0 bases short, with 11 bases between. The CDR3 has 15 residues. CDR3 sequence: CASSPDLVSYNEQFF. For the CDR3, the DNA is TGTGCCAGCAGTCCAGACCTAGTCTCCTACAATGAGCAGTTCTTC.

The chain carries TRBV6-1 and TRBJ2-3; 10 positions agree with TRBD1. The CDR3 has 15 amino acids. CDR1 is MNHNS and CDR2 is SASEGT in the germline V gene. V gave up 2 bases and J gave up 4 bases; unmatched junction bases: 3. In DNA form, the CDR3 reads TGTGCCAGCAGTGAACCGGGACAGGGGTCAGATACGCAGTATTTT. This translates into CASSEPGQGSDTQYF.

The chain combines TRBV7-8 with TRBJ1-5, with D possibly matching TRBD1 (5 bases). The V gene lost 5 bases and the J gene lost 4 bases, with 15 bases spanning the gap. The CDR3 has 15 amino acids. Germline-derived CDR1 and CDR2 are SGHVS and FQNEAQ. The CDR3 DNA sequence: TGTGCCAGCAGCCAGACCGGGGGTGGAAATCAGCCCCAGCATTTT. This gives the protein CASSQTGGGNQPQHF.